A selection of T cell receptor beta chains follows, all from one sample in a study of shared clonotypes between healthy human individuals. TCRdb's copy holds only in-frame clones and misses some; the assay was immunoSEQ multiplex PCR. The sample records roughly 2.1 million clones, 85% to 95% being singletons. Sequenced sample: naive CD8+ T cells from PBMCs. The receptors were gathered from a man younger than 35 in good health. Some clones in this sample may be carry-over from other donors' samples. The CDR3 runs from the conserved cysteine through the conserved F or W. The D gene is left open where the match is weak. Where a row states a size, it is once, few, many or the class of an expanded clone; other rows omit it.

J gene | V gene | D gene | clone size | CDR3 DNA | CDR3 protein
TRBJ1-4 | TRBV6-5 | . | . | TGTGCCAGCAGTTACTCGAGAGGGGAAAAACTGTTTTTT | CASSYSRGEKLFF
TRBJ2-7 | TRBV5-6 | . | . | TGTGCCAGCCATCGTCTCATGGCCTACGAGCAGTACTTC | CASHRLMAYEQYF
TRBJ1-1 | TRBV5-4 | TRBD1 | few | TGTGCCAGCAGCTGGACAGGGGAAACTGAAGCTTTCTTT | CASSWTGETEAFF
TRBJ2-7 | TRBV7-8 | . | . | TGTGCCAGCAGCTTAGAAGAAGCCCGAATTGCCTACGAGCAGTACTTC | CASSLEEARIAYEQYF
TRBJ2-1 | TRBV27 | TRBD2 | . | TGTGCCAGCAGCGTGACTAGCGGGAGTGATGAGCAGTTCTTC | CASSVTSGSDEQFF
TRBJ2-7 | TRBV7-9 | . | . | TGTGCCAGCAGCCCCGGGAGTGCCTACGAGCAGTACTTC | CASSPGSAYEQYF
TRBJ1-2 | TRBV2 | TRBD1 | . | TGTGCCAGCAGTCACCGGGACAGCCATCTATCTGACTATGGCTACACCTTC | CASSHRDSHLSDYGYTF
TRBJ2-7 | TRBV18 | . | . | TGTGCCAGCTCACCATCTGAAGGTAGCTCCTACGAGCAGTACTTC | CASSPSEGSSYEQYF
TRBJ2-7 | TRBV29-1 | . | . | TGCAGCGTTGAAGGTACGGAAAACAGGGCCCACGAGCAGTACTTC | CSVEGTENRAHEQYF
TRBJ2-7 | TRBV11-2 | . | once | TGTGCCAGCAGCTCTTGGCGGGCCCCCTACGAGCAGTACTTC | CASSSWRAPYEQYF
TRBJ2-1 | TRBV7-6 | TRBD2 | . | TGTGCCAGCAGCTTAGTGATAGCGGGTAATGAGCAGTTCTTC | CASSLVIAGNEQFF
TRBJ2-7 | TRBV5-1 | . | . | TGCGCCAGCAGCTTGGAGGAGGTTCCCTACGAGCAGTACTTC | CASSLEEVPYEQYF
TRBJ1-4 | TRBV27 | . | . | TGTGCCAGCAGTCACGAGGACGGTATTAATGAAAAACTGTTTTTT | CASSHEDGINEKLFF
TRBJ1-6 | TRBV10-3 | . | . | TGTGCCATGTCTAGCTCCTATAATTCACCCCTCCACTTT | CAMSSSYNSPLHF
TRBJ2-3 | TRBV4-2 | . | . | TGTGCCAGCAGCCAAGTCGGCAGTAGCACAGATACGCAGTATTTT | CASSQVGSSTDTQYF
TRBJ1-3 | TRBV9 | . | . | TGTGCCAGCAGCGTAGGTCGGGGTGTACTTGGAAACACCATATATTTT | CASSVGRGVLGNTIYF
TRBJ2-2 | TRBV15 | TRBD1 | . | TGTGCCACCAGCAGAGACAGGGGGCAGGCCGGGGAGCTGTTTTTT | CATSRDRGQAGELFF
TRBJ2-3 | TRBV19 | . | . | TGTGCCAGTAGCCGACTAGTTACAGATACGCAGTATTTT | CASSRLVTDTQYF
TRBJ1-5 | TRBV28 | . | . | TGTGCCAGCAGTTTGGGGCCGGCTCAGCCCCAGCATTTT | CASSLGPAQPQHF
TRBJ1-5 | TRBV30 | . | . | TGTGCCTGGAGTGTAATGGGTGATCAGCCCCAGCATTTT | CAWSVMGDQPQHF
TRBJ2-1 | TRBV27 | TRBD2 | . | TGTGCCAGCAGTTTAATTCACGGGACTAGCGGGGGGAGCTCCTACAATGAGCAGTTCTTC | CASSLIHGTSGGSSYNEQFF
TRBJ2-1 | TRBV28 | . | . | TGTGCCAGCAGTTTCCTCCAGCGGCACAATGAGCAGTTCTTC | CASSFLQRHNEQFF
TRBJ2-4 | TRBV5-1 | . | . | TGCGCCAGCAGCCCCACCCCAGGCAACGGCATTCAGTACTTC | CASSPTPGNGIQYF
TRBJ1-2 | TRBV7-9 | . | few | TGTGCCAGCGGGCAGGGAAATGGCTACACCTTC | CASGQGNGYTF
TRBJ1-4 | TRBV29-1 | TRBD1 | . | TGCAGCGTTGGCTACAGGGGCATGGACGAAAAACTGTTTTTT | CSVGYRGMDEKLFF
TRBJ2-7 | TRBV28 | TRBD1 | . | TGTGCCAGCAGTCCAAGGATACGACAGGGGGCGACGGTCAACTACGAGCAGTACTTC | CASSPRIRQGATVNYEQYF
TRBJ2-2 | TRBV7-8 | TRBD2 | . | TGTGCCAGCAGCTCGATAACGGGACTAGCGGGAAAGCGCACCGGGGAGCTGTTTTTT | CASSSITGLAGKRTGELFF
TRBJ1-2 | TRBV7-9 | . | . | TGTGCCAGCAGCATACCTATGGGGGACTATGGCTACACCTTC | CASSIPMGDYGYTF
TRBJ1-1 | TRBV27 | . | . | TGTGCCAGCAGTTTAGGTGCAGGGACATTGAACACTGAAGCTTTCTTT | CASSLGAGTLNTEAFF
TRBJ2-3 | TRBV4-1 | TRBD2 | . | TGCGCCAGCAGCCCCCGTGAAGGAGCGGGAGGAACAGATACGCAGTATTTT | CASSPREGAGGTDTQYF
TRBJ2-7 | TRBV4-1 | . | . | TGCGCCAGCAGCCAAGTCGGGCAGACAGAGCAGTACTTC | CASSQVGQTEQYF
TRBJ2-1 | TRBV27 | TRBD2 | . | TGTGCCAGCAGTGGGGGACTAGCGGCCAGCTCCTACAATGAGCAGTTCTTC | CASSGGLAASSYNEQFF
TRBJ2-7 | TRBV19 | . | . | TGTGCCAGTAGCGTTGGGTATGTTATTTCGGGCCGTCACGAGCAGTACTTC | CASSVGYVISGRHEQYF
TRBJ2-1 | TRBV27 | TRBD1 | . | TGTGCCAGCATTTCCGGGACAGGGTCGTACAATGAGCAGTTCTTC | CASISGTGSYNEQFF
TRBJ2-2 | TRBV6-1 | . | . | TGTGCCAGCACATACAGGGGAGGCACCGGGGAGCTGTTTTTT | CASTYRGGTGELFF
TRBJ2-7 | TRBV5-4 | . | . | TGTGCCAGCAGCTACGCGACTTACGAGCAGTACTTC | CASSYATYEQYF
TRBJ1-1 | TRBV2 | . | . | TGTGCCAGCACCCCTCTCGAGGAGTCGAACACTGAAGCTTTCTTT | CASTPLEESNTEAFF
TRBJ1-4 | TRBV27 | . | few | TGTGCCAGCGCGGCCCCAACTAATGAAAAACTGTTTTTT | CASAAPTNEKLFF
TRBJ2-1 | TRBV28 | TRBD2 | . | TGTGCCAGCAGCCCCTCTTTAGCGGGAGTCAATGAGCAGTTCTTC | CASSPSLAGVNEQFF
TRBJ2-2 | TRBV28 | . | . | TGTGCCAGCAGTTTTTGGCTAATCAACCCCCCCGCGAACACCGGGGAGCTGTTTTTT | CASSFWLINPPANTGELFF
TRBJ1-1 | TRBV11-1 | . | . | TGTGCCAGCAGCTTAGTAGGTTGGGGGAACACTGAAGCTTTCTTT | CASSLVGWGNTEAFF
TRBJ2-2 | TRBV6-1 | TRBD2 | . | TGTGCCAGCAGTGAAGGGCTAGCGGAGCTATACACCGGGGAGCTGTTTTTT | CASSEGLAELYTGELFF
TRBJ2-4 | TRBV7-9 | . | . | TGTGCCAGCAGCTTATTCCCCGCCCGTCCGGCCAAAAACATTCAGTACTTC | CASSLFPARPAKNIQYF
TRBJ2-1 | TRBV27 | . | . | TGTGCCAGCAGTTTCACCGGGGTAGGATGGAGCAATGAGCAGTTCTTC | CASSFTGVGWSNEQFF
TRBJ2-7 | TRBV28 | . | . | TGTGCCAGCAGTTTTGCAGGAGCGGCCTACGAGCAGTACTTC | CASSFAGAAYEQYF
TRBJ1-2 | TRBV5-1 | . | . | TGCGCCAGCAGCTCGTCTATTGACAGCCTAGCTAACTATGGCTACACCTTC | CASSSSIDSLANYGYTF
TRBJ1-2 | TRBV29-1 | . | . | TGCAGCGCTACGACGGCCCTCTCATATGGCTACACCTTC | CSATTALSYGYTF
TRBJ1-2 | TRBV9 | . | . | TGTGCCAGCAGGGAACCGAACCTACTTACAGGGTACGGCTACACCTTC | CASREPNLLTGYGYTF
TRBJ2-3 | TRBV7-8 | . | . | TGTGCCAGCAGCTTAGCCCCCAGAGATACGCAGTATTTT | CASSLAPRDTQYF
TRBJ1-3 | TRBV19 | . | . | TGTGCCAGTAGAGACAAAGGCACAGGGCCTGGAAACACCATATATTTT | CASRDKGTGPGNTIYF
TRBJ1-2 | TRBV9 | . | . | TGTGCCAGCAGCGCCAATCCTGTCGGGCAGTTCTATGGCTACACCTTC | CASSANPVGQFYGYTF
TRBJ1-3 | TRBV28 | . | . | TGTGCCAGCAGTACCCCCCGGGCTGGAAACACCATATATTTT | CASSTPRAGNTIYF
TRBJ2-7 | TRBV30 | TRBD1 | once | TGTGCCTGGGGCAAGGACAGGTGGGCCTACGAGCAGTACTTC | CAWGKDRWAYEQYF
TRBJ1-1 | TRBV7-9 | . | . | TGTGCCAGCAGCTTATACAGGGAGAACACTGAAGCTTTCTTT | CASSLYRENTEAFF
TRBJ2-1 | TRBV27 | TRBD1 | . | TGTGCCAGCAGTTATCAGGGGGCCGGTAGTGAGCAGTTCTTC | CASSYQGAGSEQFF